Reported below is one T cell receptor beta chain. The source of the sample is a study of OX40 agonist ivuxolimab in advanced cancers. Only in-frame clones appear in the TCRdb table, and some are missing; sequencing was by immunoSEQ multiplex PCR. The repertoire holds some 41,000 clones, with roughly 88% as singletons. The input for sequencing was CD4+ or CD8+ T cells sorted from blood, taken in a trial of the OX40 agonist ivuxolimab. This sequence was found in an adult with an advanced solid tumor such as melanoma, head and neck, liver or kidney cancer.

CDR3 region: CASTETGPATNEKLFF. The DNA of the CDR3 is TGTGCCAGCACCGAGACAGGGCCTGCAACTAATGAAAAACTGTTTTTT. This chain uses TRBV2 with TRBJ1-4, with 7 bases matching TRBD1. This CDR3 comprises 16 residues. Germline values: CDR1 SNHLY, CDR2 FYNNEI. The trim removed 7 bases at V and 0 bases at J, leaving 8 bases unmatched.